The 15 T cell receptor beta chains listed next were all sequenced from one sample in a study of cytomegalovirus exposure and HLA in healthy donors. Primers for the PCR totalled 60 Vbeta and 13 Jbeta. Assay: immunoSEQ multiplex PCR; the TCRdb copy retains only in-frame clones and omits some. The table lists approximately 140,000 clones, more than 75% of them singletons, with 5% to 7.5% in the top ten. The sequenced material came from PBMCs. The source is a woman aged 40 to 49 in good health and CMV-seropositive.

The chain has TRBV2 and TRBJ2-3; 7 positions agree with TRBD2. CDR3 length: 13 amino acids. Unmatched junction bases numbered 5, after V lost 5 bases and J lost 6 bases. Germline V lookup: CDR1 SNHLY, CDR2 FYNNEI. This CDR3 is CASSQEAGDTQYF. The CDR3 DNA reads TGTGCCAGCAGTCAAGAAGCGGGGGATACGCAGTATTTT.

The chain is built from TRBV19 and TRBJ2-2, with 7 bases fitting TRBD2. Losses at the gene ends were 3 bases for V and 6 bases for J; bases not matched to a gene: 1. The CDR3 contains 13 residues. Germline CDR1 is LNHDA and CDR2 is SQIVND (reference sequence). CDR3 nucleotides: TGTGCCAGTAGTATCGGACTAGCCGGGGAGCTGTTTTTT. Its protein is CASSIGLAGELFF. Using reference TRBV19 and TRBJ2-2 for the parts outside the CDR3, the full variable domain is DGGITQSPKYLFRKEGQNVTLSCEQNLNHDAMYWYRQDPGQGLRLIYYSQIVNDFQKGDIAEGYSVSREKKESFPLTVTSAQKNPTAFYLCASSIGLAGELFFGEGSRLTVL.

The genes are TRBV30 and TRBJ2-1, with 11 nucleotides matching TRBD1. The CDR3 spans 15 residues. Germline CDR1 reads GTSNPN; CDR2 reads SVGIG (reference sequence). J was trimmed by 6 bases and V by 5 bases; bases with no gene match: 9. The CDR3 coding sequence is TGTGCCTGGGACCCGGGACAGGGGGGGGTCAATGAGCAGTTCTTC. It codes for CAWDPGQGGVNEQFF.

The chain has TRBV30 and TRBJ1-2; possibly TRBD1 for D (6 bases). Germline lookup yields CDR1 GTSNPN and CDR2 SVGIG (reference sequence). This CDR3 has 13 residues. The germline V and J ends were trimmed by 4 bases and 8 bases, with 17 bases remaining between them. CDR3 amino acids: CAWNRGGVTGYTF. In DNA, the CDR3 is TGTGCCTGGAACAGAGGGGGAGTCACCGGCTACACCTTC. The entire variable domain, with the rest obtained from reference TRBV30 and TRBJ1-2, is as follows: SQTIHQWPATLVQPVGSPLSLECTVEGTSNPNLYWYRQAAGRGLQLLFYSVGIGQISSEVPQNLSASRPQDRQFILSSKKLLLSDSGFYLCAWNRGGVTGYTFGSGTRLTVV.

The chain has TRBV2 and TRBJ2-1; 9 bases agree with TRBD2. With V trimmed by 0 bases and J by 4 bases, 4 bases remained unmatched. The CDR3 consists of 16 residues. The V gene's germline CDR1 is SNHLY and CDR2 FYNNEI. CDR3 amino acids: CASSEAGLAGYNEQFF. The CDR3, as DNA: TGTGCCAGCAGTGAAGCCGGGCTAGCGGGGTACAATGAGCAGTTCTTC.

The chain couples TRBV28 to TRBJ1-5; tentatively, D is TRBD1 (5 bases). V dropped 7 bases and J dropped 1 base, with 11 bases sitting between them. The CDR3 contains 14 residues. Germline V gives CDR1 MDHEN, CDR2 SYDVKM. CDR3 sequence reads: CASTWGLSNQPQHF. The CDR3 region has the DNA TGTGCCAGCACGTGGGGACTGAGCAATCAGCCCCAGCATTTT.

The V and J genes are TRBV5-4 and TRBJ2-1; 13 bases match TRBD2. Germline V lookup: CDR1 SGHNT, CDR2 YYREEE (reference sequence). Germline trimming cut 7 bases from V and 5 bases from J; bases unmatched to any gene: 9. The CDR3 spans 16 residues. CDR3 bases: TGTGCCAGCTGTGATCGACTAGCGGGAGGAAACAATGAGCAGTTCTTC. It encodes CASCDRLAGGNNEQFF. Based on the CDR3 plus reference TRBV5-4 and TRBJ2-1, the full variable domain is ETGVTQSPTHLIKTRGQQVTLRCSSQSGHNTVSWYQQALGQGPQFIFQYYREEENGRGNFPPRFSGLQFPNYSSELNVNALELDDSALYLCASCDRLAGGNNEQFFGPGTRLTVL.

This rearrangement joins TRBV7-3 to TRBJ2-1; perhaps TRBD2 as D (7 bases). From germline, CDR1 is SGHTA and CDR2 FQGTGA. The CDR3 is 15 amino acids. Trimming removed 0 bases from V and 6 bases from J, with 12 bases in between. CDR3 DNA sequence: TGTGCCAGCAGCTTAACAACAGGGAGGGGCAATGAGCAGTTCTTC. Amino acid sequence: CASSLTTGRGNEQFF. Combining the CDR3 with reference TRBV7-3 and TRBJ2-1 gives the whole variable domain GAGVSQTPSNKVTEKGKYVELRCDPISGHTALYWYRQSLGQGPEFLIYFQGTGAADDSGLPNDRFFAVRPEGSVSTLKIQRTERGDSAVYLCASSLTTGRGNEQFFGPGTRLTVL.

V gene TRBV7-9 combines with J gene TRBJ1-2; a possible D gene is TRBD1 (5 bases). V was trimmed by 4 bases and J by 5 bases, leaving 29 bases between them. This CDR3 is 19 amino acids long. Per germline, CDR1 SEHNR and CDR2 FQNEAQ (reference sequence). This CDR3 reads CASSSSSVPPAGDSYGYTF. CDR3 DNA sequence: TGTGCCAGCAGCTCAAGTTCCGTACCCCCCGCGGGAGACAGTTATGGCTACACCTTC.

The chain carries TRBV7-9 and TRBJ1-2, with D tentatively TRBD1 (6 bases). The CDR3 totals 14 residues. Germline values: CDR1 SEHNR, CDR2 FQNEAQ (reference sequence). V was shortened by 1 base and J by 8 bases, with 14 bases between the two germline ends. In nucleotides, the CDR3 is TGTGCCAGCAGCTTAGAACAGGGAGTGGGCGGCTACACCTTC. This sequence encodes CASSLEQGVGGYTF.

This chain uses TRBV11-2 with TRBJ2-3; D gene uncertain. Trimming shortened V by 0 bases and J by 0 bases, and 4 bases separated the two germline ends. The germline CDR1 and CDR2 sequences are SGHAT and FQNNGV. The CDR3 length is 14 residues. The CDR3 region has the DNA TGTGCCAGCAGCTTAGAGACTAGCACAGATACGCAGTATTTT. It codes for CASSLETSTDTQYF.

About this clone itself: In this CDR3 the conserved last residue, phenylalanine or tryptophan, is missing, so a read error is likely. The DNA is left out, because the CDR3 cannot be placed on it with certainty; the CDR3 is given as TCRdb lists it. The CDR3 loop is CASSPREVYS. This sequence joins TRBV19 and TRBJ2-7; the table's D call TRBD2 went unverified against the DNA. Germline loops: CDR1 LNHDA, CDR2 SQIVND (reference sequence). The CDR3 adds up to 10 amino acids, both ends counted.

The CDR3 protein is CASSSQAGGGYEQYF. DNA of the CDR3: TGTGCCAGCAGCTCCCAAGCGGGAGGTGGCTACGAGCAGTACTTC. This chain links TRBV11-2 with TRBJ2-7; 9 nucleotides match TRBD2. The germline gives CDR1 SGHAT, CDR2 FQNNGV. V shed 4 bases and J 3 bases; nucleotides not matched to a gene: 7. The CDR3 runs 15 residues.

This chain joins TRBV4-2 and TRBJ2-5, with 9 bases that match TRBD2. From germline, CDR1 is LGHNA and CDR2 YNFKEQ. This CDR3 has 17 amino acids. Trimming took 0 bases from V and 5 from J; bases not matched to a gene: 10. The CDR3 DNA sequence: TGTGCCAGCAGCCAAGACGGCCTACTAGCGGGCGGGGAGACCCAGTACTTC. This translates into CASSQDGLLAGGETQYF.

The chain employs TRBV2 and TRBJ2-7; 7 bases map to TRBD1. Per the germline V gene, CDR1 is SNHLY and CDR2 is FYNNEI. V lost 6 bases to trimming and J lost 5 bases; unmatched junction nucleotides: 10. The CDR3 has 14 residues. The CDR3 DNA reads as TGTGCCAGCAGATTTGACAGGGTAGGTCACGAGCAGTACTTC. Its translation: CASRFDRVGHEQYF.